This is a list of T cell receptor beta chains from one sample in a study of beta chain features in type 1 diabetes. The repertoire was sequenced with immunoSEQ multiplex PCR; TCRdb's copy has only in-frame clones and lacks some. Counted here are 600,000 or so clones, over 12% occurring once; the ten biggest clones make up around 0.04%. Specimen: naive CD4+ T cells from blood. The receptors derive from a man aged 18 to 29 with type 1 diabetes. The CDR3 runs from the conserved cysteine through the conserved F or W. A D gene is named only where the DNA matches it firmly. Only some rows state a clone size, as once, few, many or a class for expanded clones.

NA	TRBV5-1	TRBJ2-3	NA	CASSAGISTDTQYF	TGCGCCAGCAGCGCGGGTATAAGCACAGATACGCAGTATTTT
NA	TRBV7-2	TRBJ2-3	NA	CASSLSGPSQYF	TGTGCCAGCAGCTTAAGCGGACCTAGTCAGTATTTT
NA	TRBV7-2	TRBJ2-7	NA	CASSLARQVLYEQYF	TGTGCCAGCAGCTTAGCGCGGCAAGTTTTATACGAGCAGTACTTC
TRBD1	TRBV30	TRBJ2-1	few	CAWSDGQDKEFF	TGTGCCTGGAGCGATGGACAGGATAAGGAGTTCTTC
NA	TRBV5-4	TRBJ2-7	NA	CASSSLRPGEQYF	TGTGCCAGCAGCTCCTTACGCCCCGGCGAGCAGTACTTC
NA	TRBV30	TRBJ2-7	NA	CAWSNGYEQYF	TGTGCCTGGAGTAATGGGTACGAGCAGTACTTC
TRBD1	TRBV5-4	TRBJ2-1	few	CASSLAGGTAYNEQFF	TGTGCCAGCAGCTTGGCAGGGGGTACCGCCTACAATGAGCAGTTCTTC
TRBD2	TRBV7-9	TRBJ2-2	NA	CASSLAGAGANTGELFF	TGTGCCAGCAGCTTAGCGGGCGCGGGAGCGAACACCGGGGAGCTGTTTTTT
TRBD2	TRBV6-6	TRBJ2-1	few	CASTLPASGRDEQFF	TGTGCCAGCACCTTACCCGCTAGCGGGAGAGATGAGCAGTTCTTC
TRBD1	TRBV5-6	TRBJ2-6	few	CASSQGAGANVLTF	TGTGCCAGCAGCCAGGGGGCTGGGGCCAACGTCCTGACTTTC
TRBD1	TRBV4-2	TRBJ1-1	NA	CASSQAGTGVSEAFF	TGTGCCAGCAGCCAGGCCGGGACAGGGGTCTCTGAAGCTTTCTTT
NA	TRBV7-9	TRBJ2-7	NA	CASSPSPLSYEQYF	TGTGCCAGCAGCCCAAGTCCCCTCTCCTACGAGCAGTACTTC
TRBD2	TRBV10-3	TRBJ2-1	NA	CAISGGLAGGNEQFF	TGTGCCATCAGTGGAGGACTAGCGGGGGGCAATGAGCAGTTCTTC
NA	TRBV2	TRBJ1-2	NA	CATRRGGDGYTF	TGTGCCACCCGCCGGGGAGGGGACGGCTACACCTTC
NA	TRBV9	TRBJ1-6	once	CASSVGGIDNSPLHF	TGTGCCAGCAGCGTAGGGGGGATCGATAATTCACCCCTCCACTTT
NA	TRBV5-5	TRBJ2-5	NA	CASSTETVQETQYF	TGTGCCAGCAGCACTGAGACAGTCCAAGAGACCCAGTACTTC
NA	TRBV18	TRBJ2-1	NA	CASSPTGTYNEQFF	TGTGCCAGCTCACCGACTGGTACCTACAATGAGCAGTTCTTC
NA	TRBV6-1	TRBJ1-3	NA	CASRTDFSGNTIYF	TGTGCCAGCAGGACGGATTTCTCTGGAAACACCATATATTTT
TRBD1	TRBV5-1	TRBJ2-1	NA	CASSRDRAASDEQFF	TGCGCCAGCAGCAGGGACAGGGCCGCGTCGGATGAGCAGTTCTTC
NA	TRBV30	TRBJ1-5	NA	CAWSGAGNQPQHF	TGTGCCTGGAGTGGGGCAGGCAATCAGCCCCAGCATTTT
NA	TRBV7-2	TRBJ2-3	few	CASSLVEDTQYF	TGTGCCAGCAGCTTAGTCGAAGATACGCAGTATTTT
NA	TRBV30	TRBJ2-7	few	CAWSVRYEQYF	TGTGCCTGGAGTGTAAGGTACGAGCAGTACTTC
TRBD2	TRBV5-4	TRBJ2-3	NA	CASSPNSGGADTQYF	TGTGCCAGCAGCCCCAATAGCGGGGGCGCAGATACGCAGTATTTT
TRBD2	TRBV5-1	TRBJ2-7	few	CASSSGLADDYEQYF	TGCGCCAGCAGCTCAGGACTAGCGGATGACTACGAGCAGTACTTC
NA	TRBV11-2	TRBJ1-2	few	CASRRPGVGAHGYTF	TGTGCCAGCAGACGCCCCGGGGTAGGGGCCCATGGCTACACCTTC
NA	TRBV15	TRBJ2-2	NA	CATSRDGGQDGELFF	TGTGCCACCAGCAGAGATGGGGGGCAGGACGGGGAGCTGTTTTTT
NA	TRBV2	TRBJ2-4	NA	CASSEAKNIQYF	TGTGCCAGCAGTGAAGCAAAAAACATTCAGTACTTC
TRBD2	TRBV9	TRBJ2-1	few	CASSVATAGGLGEQFF	TGTGCCAGCAGCGTAGCGACGGCGGGAGGGCTGGGTGAGCAGTTCTTC
TRBD1	TRBV2	TRBJ1-5	NA	CASTTGTGGGQPQHF	TGTGCCAGCACTACCGGGACAGGGGGCGGTCAGCCCCAGCATTTT
NA	TRBV15	TRBJ1-5	NA	CATSSPHQPQHF	TGTGCCACCAGCAGCCCCCATCAGCCCCAGCATTTT
TRBD2	TRBV4-1	TRBJ2-5	NA	CASSLPSGSLRETQYF	TGCGCCAGCAGCCTACCGAGCGGGAGTCTTAGAGAGACCCAGTACTTC
NA	TRBV4-2	TRBJ2-2	NA	CASSQALGETGELFF	TGTGCCAGCAGCCAAGCACTCGGGGAGACCGGGGAGCTGTTTTTT
TRBD1	TRBV9	TRBJ1-2	NA	CASSGGQGVVYGYTF	TGTGCCAGCAGCGGAGGACAGGGGGTTGTCTATGGCTACACCTTC
NA	TRBV15	TRBJ2-7	few	CATSPDRGYEQYF	TGTGCCACCAGTCCTGATAGGGGCTACGAGCAGTACTTC
TRBD2	TRBV11-2	TRBJ2-3	NA	CASSPVVAGASSTDTQYF	TGTGCCAGCAGCCCCGTGGTAGCGGGGGCCTCTAGCACAGATACGCAGTATTTT
NA	TRBV7-9	TRBJ2-5	NA	CASRREGGETQYF	TGTGCTTCCCGTCGAGAGGGCGGGGAGACCCAGTACTTC
NA	TRBV15	TRBJ1-5	few	CATRETGYQPQHF	TGTGCCACCAGGGAAACCGGGTATCAGCCCCAGCATTTT
NA	TRBV7-2	TRBJ1-5	NA	CASSSWTGSNQPQHF	TGTGCCAGCAGCTCCTGGACGGGGAGCAATCAGCCCCAGCATTTT
TRBD1	TRBV28	TRBJ1-6	NA	CASRGTGRNSPLHF	TGTGCCAGCAGGGGGACAGGGAGAAATTCACCCCTCCACTTT
TRBD1	TRBV29-1	TRBJ2-7	few	CSATGAHEQYF	TGCAGCGCAACAGGGGCCCACGAGCAGTACTTC
TRBD2	TRBV9	TRBJ2-3	NA	CASSGGLAGFYTDTQYF	TGTGCCAGCAGCGGGGGACTAGCGGGGTTTTACACAGATACGCAGTATTTT
TRBD1	TRBV29-1	TRBJ1-2	NA	CSVGRGANYGYTF	TGCAGCGTGGGCAGGGGGGCAAACTATGGCTACACCTTC
NA	TRBV7-2	TRBJ2-5	few	CASSIAGTPQETQYF	TGTGCCAGCAGCATTGCCGGGACTCCCCAAGAGACCCAGTACTTC
TRBD1	TRBV4-2	TRBJ2-3	NA	CASSRDRVGTDTQYF	TGTGCCAGCAGCCGAGACAGGGTCGGCACAGATACGCAGTATTTT
NA	TRBV5-1	TRBJ2-2	NA	CASRTGNTGELFF	TGCGCCAGCAGGACAGGGAACACCGGGGAGCTGTTTTTT
NA	TRBV20-1	TRBJ1-1	NA	CSASTSGKAFF	TGCAGTGCAAGCACCTCCGGAAAAGCTTTCTTT
TRBD1	TRBV18	TRBJ1-2	NA	CASSPPGTGYGYTF	TGTGCCAGCTCACCACCGGGGACAGGCTATGGCTACACCTTC
TRBD1	TRBV5-1	TRBJ2-2	NA	CASSHPQGQAGELFF	TGCGCCAGCAGCCACCCACAGGGGCAGGCCGGGGAGCTGTTTTTT
NA	TRBV21-1	TRBJ2-5	NA	CASSPGQGYEETQYF	TGTGCCAGCAGTCCAGGGCAGGGCTACGAGGAGACCCAGTACTTC
NA	TRBV10-1	TRBJ1-1	few	CASSDSGATEAFF	TGCGCCAGCAGTGATTCAGGGGCCACTGAAGCTTTCTTT
TRBD1	TRBV18	TRBJ2-5	NA	CASSPTGVGQTQYF	TGTGCCAGCTCACCGACAGGGGTAGGACAGACCCAGTACTTC
NA	TRBV27	TRBJ2-7	NA	CASRREGPSYEQYF	TGTGCCAGTCGACGAGAGGGGCCCTCCTACGAGCAGTACTTC
NA	TRBV7-2	TRBJ2-5	few	CASSPGTGQETQYF	TGTGCCAGCAGCCCGGGGACGGGACAAGAGACCCAGTACTTC
NA	TRBV6-6	TRBJ1-5	NA	CASSYPHESQPQHF	TGTGCCAGCAGTTACCCTCATGAGAGCCAGCCCCAGCATTTT
NA	TRBV9	TRBJ2-3	NA	CASTVGGHGPDTQYF	TGTGCCAGCACCGTCGGGGGCCATGGCCCAGATACGCAGTATTTT